These 26 T cell receptor beta chains came from one sample sequenced in a study of CD8 T cells in ankylosing spondylitis. Study outcomes and limitations: Among TCR beta sequences, a motif of several highly homologous variants appeared characteristic of ankylosing spondylitis blood.

Via MiXCR, TCRdb re-called the 5' RACE reads, giving one row per CDR3 protein. Here the sample spans approximately 540,000 distinct CDR3 sequences, approximately 12% being singletons. These TCRs' antigens remain unknown. Sequenced material: blood, either unsorted or a sorted T cell fraction (not recorded which). These receptors were collected from a male donor with ankylosing spondylitis.

This clonotype was observed many times. V is TRBV4-1 and J is TRBJ1-5; a weak D match, TRBD1 (5 bases). Between the trimmed V and J ends, which lost 3 bases and 3 bases, there was a span of 12 bases. This CDR3 contains 15 residues. Germline V CDR1 and CDR2: MGHRA, YSYEKL. CDR3 nucleotides: TGCGCCAGCAGCCAGGGAGACAGCTCCAATCAGCCCCAGCATTTT. Translating it yields CASSQGDSSNQPQHF.

This clonotype appeared a few times. The V and J genes are TRBV7-2 and TRBJ2-1, with 10 bases fitting TRBD2. V gave up 5 bases and J gave up 7 bases; unmatched junction bases: 5. From germline, CDR1 is SGHTA and CDR2 FQGNSA. The CDR3 consists of 14 residues. The CDR3 coding sequence is TGTGCCAGCAGCCGTAGCGGGAGGTCTAATGAGCAGTTCTTC. Its translation is CASSRSGRSNEQFF.

The sample holds a few counts of this clonotype. The chain combines TRBV25-1 with TRBJ2-3; the D is unclear. Trimming left V 0 bases short and J 5 bases short, with 3 bases between. The germline CDR1 and CDR2 sequences are MGHDK and SYGVNS. The length of the CDR3 is 12 residues. The CDR3: CASSEYRDTQYF. The CDR3, as DNA: TGTGCCAGCAGTGAATATAGAGATACGCAGTATTTT. Full variable domain (missing parts from reference TRBV25-1 and TRBJ2-3): EADIYQTPRYLVIGTGKKITLECSQTMGHDKMYWYQQDPGMELHLIHYSYGVNSTEKGDLSSESTVSRIRTEHFPLTLESARPSHTSQYLCASSEYRDTQYFGPGTRLTVL.

This clonotype was counted a few times. The chain is built from TRBV20-1 and TRBJ2-5, with 9 bases lining up with TRBD2. Trimming cost V 2 bases and J 7 bases; bases outside gene matches: 17. Germline V lookup: CDR1 DFQATT, CDR2 SNEGSKA (reference sequence). The CDR3 has 17 residues. CDR3 coding DNA: TGCAGTGCTAGAATCGGCCTAGCGGGATTCAGGTCCGCGACCCAGTACTTC. Encoded protein: CSARIGLAGFRSATQYF.

This clonotype was seen a few times. V gene TRBV24-1 combines with J gene TRBJ2-3, with D uncertain. V dropped 4 bases and J dropped 5 bases, with 3 bases sitting between them. Germline CDR1 KGHDR, CDR2 SFDVKD. The CDR3 has 11 amino acids. The CDR3 spells CATSERDTQYF. CDR3 sequence (DNA): TGTGCCACCAGTGAAAGAGATACGCAGTATTTT.

This clonotype was observed a handful of times. This sequence joins TRBV27 and TRBJ1-1; 7 bases are a match to TRBD1. V dropped 5 bases and J dropped 2; count of bases not matched to a gene: 8. CDR3 length equals 15 residues. From germline, CDR1 is MNHEY and CDR2 SMNVEV (reference sequence). The CDR3 region has the DNA TGTGCCAGCAGTCCCCCGGGACAGAGAAACACTGAAGCTTTCTTT. As protein: CASSPPGQRNTEAFF.

This clonotype has at least ten counts. J is TRBJ2-2 and V is TRBV12-3 or TRBV12-4; D may be TRBD2 (6 bases). The CDR3 spans 14 residues. Trimming stripped 6 bases from V and 1 base from J, with 9 bases between. The CDR3 DNA is TGTGCCAGCAGCCTGACTAGGAACACCGGGGAGCTGTTTTTT. This gives the protein CASSLTRNTGELFF.

The V call is TRBV7-9, the J call TRBJ1-6; perhaps TRBD1 as D (5 bases). Germline V CDR1 and CDR2: SEHNR, FQNEAQ (reference sequence). V lost 9 bases to trimming and J lost 7 bases, with 13 bases between them. CDR3 length equals 13 residues. Here the CDR3 reads CASVGGWNSPLHF. The CDR3, as DNA: TGTGCCAGTGTCGGGGGGTGGAATTCACCCCTCCACTTT.

This clonotype was counted between two and nine times. The chain uses TRBV20-1 and TRBJ2-2, with D tentatively TRBD1 or TRBD2 (5 bases each). The CDR3 extends over 12 amino acids. In germline, CDR1 is DFQATT, CDR2 SNEGSKA (reference sequence). V lost 3 bases, J lost 6 bases, and 8 bases lay in between. CDR3 sequence reads: CSASMGAGELFF. The CDR3 DNA sequence: TGCAGTGCTAGTATGGGGGCCGGGGAGCTGTTTTTT.

Comments on this clonotype: The junction shows a germline mismatch at one end, possibly a read error. The V and J genes are TRBV20-1 and TRBJ2-3, with D possibly being TRBD2 (6 bases). Per germline, CDR1 DFQATT and CDR2 SNEGSKA (reference sequence). This CDR3 has 14 amino acids. The DNA of the CDR3 is TGCAGTGTTCTCGTAGCGGAAGTCACAGTTACGCAGTATTTT. Protein product: CSVLVAEVTVTQYF.

This clonotype was seen repeatedly, ten times or more. The chain has TRBV10-3 and TRBJ2-1; D might be TRBD2 (6 bases). The V gene's germline CDR1 is ENHRY and CDR2 SYGVKD. Trimming stripped 3 bases from V and 1 base from J, with 13 bases between. CDR3 size: 16 residues. The CDR3 nucleotides are TGTGCCATCAGTGAAAGTGGCGGGGTTTCCTACAATGAGCAGTTCTTC. It encodes CAISESGGVSYNEQFF.

The chain links TRBV24-1 to TRBJ2-1; 7 bases align to TRBD2. This CDR3 contains 14 residues. Germline lookup yields CDR1 KGHDR and CDR2 SFDVKD. V shed 9 bases and J 4 bases; nucleotides not matched to a gene: 8. CDR3 nucleotides: TGTGCCACCTCCCCCTGGGGGGGGTACAATGAGCAGTTCTTC. Protein product: CATSPWGGYNEQFF.

The V call is TRBV11-2, the J call TRBJ1-6; unclear D gene. Germline V gene sequence: CDR1 SGHAT, CDR2 FQNNGV. CDR3 length: 12 amino acids. The V gene lost 5 bases and the J gene lost 11 bases, with 10 bases spanning the gap. The CDR3 loop reads CASSPGQPPLHF. Written as DNA, the CDR3 is TGTGCCAGCAGCCCGGGCCAACCACCCCTCCACTTT.

The rearrangement joins TRBV20-1 to TRBJ2-1, with 11 bases matching TRBD2. The V gene end was trimmed by 3 bases and the J gene end by 9 bases; junction bases not matched to a gene: 7. Germline V gene sequence: CDR1 DFQATT, CDR2 SNEGSKA (reference sequence). CDR3 length equals 14 residues. The chain's CDR3 is CSASDSGRAVEQFF. The CDR3 region has the DNA TGCAGTGCTAGTGATAGCGGGAGGGCGGTTGAGCAGTTCTTC.

J is TRBJ2-5 and V is TRBV12-3 or TRBV12-4, with TRBD1 matching over 10 bases. The CDR3 is 15 amino acids. V lost 3 bases, J lost 2 bases, and 3 bases stayed unmatched. Here the CDR3 reads CASSFSGQGQETQYF. The CDR3 DNA reads as TGTGCCAGCAGTTTCTCGGGACAGGGGCAAGAGACCCAGTACTTC.

The chain employs TRBV10-3 and TRBJ2-5; D is uncertain. This CDR3 has 12 amino acids. V lost 2 bases, J lost 3 bases, and 4 bases lay in between. The germline gives CDR1 ENHRY, CDR2 SYGVKD. The CDR3 protein is CAISETEETQYF. The CDR3 bases are TGTGCCATCAGTGAGACAGAAGAGACCCAGTACTTC.

The sample holds a few counts of this clonotype. This rearrangement joins TRBV20-1 to TRBJ1-5, with 7 bases aligning to TRBD1. Trimming cost V 0 bases and J 11 bases; bases outside gene matches: 4. Looked up from germline, CDR1 is DFQATT and CDR2 is SNEGSKA (reference sequence). This CDR3 comprises 12 residues. DNA for the CDR3: TGCAGTGCTAGAGATGGGACAGTTGCCCAGCATTTT. The encoded protein is CSARDGTVAQHF.

This clonotype was seen only once. This sequence joins TRBV29-1 and TRBJ2-1, with 9 bases lining up with TRBD1. This CDR3 contains 13 residues. With V trimmed by 7 bases and J by 3 bases, 4 bases remained unmatched. The germline V gene has CDR1 SQVTM and CDR2 ANQGSEA. The CDR3 here is CSAGTGFYNEQFF. The CDR3, as DNA: TGCAGCGCCGGGACAGGGTTCTACAATGAGCAGTTCTTC.

Written as DNA, the CDR3 is TGTGCCAGCAGCTTAGAGAGACTGAATGTAGCGTCCGGACCAGATACGCAGTATTTT. Its translation is CASSLERLNVASGPDTQYF. The rearrangement uses TRBV11-2 and TRBJ2-3, with D perhaps TRBD2 (5 bases). This CDR3 spans 19 amino acids. Trimming took 0 bases from V and 4 from J, leaving 23 bases between them. The germline V gene has CDR1 SGHAT and CDR2 FQNNGV.

This clonotype was picked up a small number of times. V gene TRBV24-1 combines with J gene TRBJ2-3; TRBD1 matches at 8 bases. V was clipped by 7 bases and J by 3 bases; unmatched bases: 8. The CDR3 is 15 amino acids. CDR1 KGHDR and CDR2 SFDVKD come from the germline V gene. The CDR3 nucleotides are TGTGCCACCAGCGATACGGGACAGGCAACAGATACGCAGTATTTT. Its translation is CATSDTGQATDTQYF.

The chain combines TRBV7-2 with TRBJ1-4, with D perhaps TRBD1 (5 bases). The CDR3 sequence is 16 residues long. The germline V gene encodes CDR1 SGHTA and CDR2 FQGNSA. The V gene lost 1 base and the J gene lost 5 bases, with 14 bases spanning the gap. This chain's CDR3 is CASSLGFQGSNEKLFF. Here the CDR3 DNA reads TGTGCCAGCAGCTTAGGGTTCCAGGGATCCAATGAAAAACTGTTTTTT.

The V call is TRBV5-8, the J call TRBJ1-1; unclear D gene. V shed 3 bases and J shed 5 bases, with 11 bases lying between them. There are 13 residues in the CDR3. Germline-derived CDR1 and CDR2 are SGHTS and YDEGEE. The CDR3 region is CASSSVIGTEAFF. CDR3 nucleotide sequence: TGTGCCAGCAGCTCCGTTATCGGAACTGAAGCTTTCTTT. Together with reference TRBV5-8 and TRBJ1-1, the CDR3 gives the full variable domain: EAGVTQSPTHLIKTRGQQATLRCSPISGHTSVYWYQQALGLGLQFLLWYDEGEERNRGNFPPRFSGRQFPNYSSELNVNALELEDSALYLCASSSVIGTEAFFGQGTRLTVV.

The CDR3 nucleotides are TGTGCCAGCAGCTCACGACTAGCGACGAACTCCTACAATGAGCAGTTCTTC. It translates to CASSSRLATNSYNEQFF. The chain links TRBV7-2 to TRBJ2-1, with 8 bases identical to TRBD2. From germline, CDR1 is SGHTA and CDR2 FQGNSA. The CDR3 spans 17 residues. With V trimmed by 4 bases and J by 0 bases, 8 bases remained unmatched.

This clonotype was counted only a few times. The chain recombines TRBV20-1 with TRBJ1-1, with no clear D. Germline CDR1 and CDR2: DFQATT and SNEGSKA (reference sequence). Trimming shortened V by 6 bases and J by 0 bases, and 11 bases separated the two germline ends. The CDR3 has 13 residues. The CDR3 region is CSARRLMNTEAFF. CDR3 in DNA: TGCAGTGCGAGGAGACTGATGAACACTGAAGCTTTCTTT.

The chain links TRBV5-5 to TRBJ2-7, with D perhaps matching TRBD1 (6 bases). CDR3 length: 14 residues. Germline V gives CDR1 SGHKS, CDR2 YYEKEE (reference sequence). Trimming cost V 2 bases and J 2 bases, with 11 bases left between them. The CDR3 nucleotides are TGTGCCAGCAGCTTTGGCAGGGGCCCCTACGAGCAGTACGTC. This codes for CASSFGRGPYEQYV.

This chain links TRBV7-8 with TRBJ2-1; possibly TRBD2 for D (5 bases). The CDR3 sequence is 12 residues long. CDR1 SGHVS and CDR2 FQNEAQ come from the germline V gene. V shed 5 bases and J shed 9 bases, with 11 bases lying between them. The CDR3 DNA sequence: TGTGCCAGCAGCCTTGCGGGTTCTGAGCAGTTCTTC. It is translated as CASSLAGSEQFF. The complete variable domain, with remaining parts taken from reference TRBV7-8 and TRBJ2-1, reads GAGVSQSPRYKVAKRGQDVALRCDPISGHVSLFWYQQALGQGPEFLTYFQNEAQLDKSGLPSDRFFAERPEGSVSTLKIQRTQQEDSAVYLCASSLAGSEQFFGPGTRLTVL.